The 14 T cell receptor beta chains below were found in one sample sequenced in a study of post-analysis software for immune sequencing data. Unique molecular identifiers were present in the TCR beta cDNA libraries. TCRdb recomputed calls from the PCR reads with MiXCR, one row per CDR3 protein. The sample yields roughly 430,000 distinct CDR3 sequences, roughly 40% seen once. No antigen has been identified for these receptors. Whole-study results and caveats: Comparison of patients with controls showed four or five TRBV segments more frequent in patients, TRBV5-6, TRBV5-1 and TRBV20-1 among them.

What was sequenced was blood. All receptors derive from a girl aged 2-10 years with multiple sclerosis.

V usage is TRBV28 and J usage is TRBJ2-7; D is perhaps TRBD1 or TRBD2 (5 bases each). V was pared by 2 bases and J by 3 bases, with 11 bases between. In germline, CDR1 is MDHEN, CDR2 SYDVKM. The CDR3 extends over 14 amino acids. The CDR3 region is CASSLPRDLYEQYF. The CDR3, as DNA: TGTGCCAGCAGTTTACCTAGGGACCTCTACGAGCAGTACTTC.

The chain uses TRBV6-2 or TRBV6-3 and TRBJ2-4; D is undetermined. The germline gives CDR1 MNHEY, CDR2 SVGEGT. V dropped 2 bases and J dropped 13 bases, with 15 bases sitting between them. The CDR3 covers 13 residues. In nucleotides, the CDR3 is TGTGCCAGCAGTTACCGGTTTGGGTTGGAGCAGTACTTC. Amino acid sequence: CASSYRFGLEQYF.

The chain employs TRBV28 and TRBJ1-5, with D possibly being TRBD1 (6 bases). Germline V lookup: CDR1 MDHEN, CDR2 SYDVKM. Trimming cost V 8 bases and J 15 bases, with 17 bases left between them. The length of the CDR3 is 11 residues. The CDR3 loop is CASRWDTVSHF. The CDR3 DNA sequence: TGTGCCAGCCGATGGGACACCGTTTCGCATTTT.

The chain joins TRBV28 to TRBJ2-1; TRBD1 matches at 8 bases. The CDR3 loop spans 16 amino acids. J lost 6 bases, V lost 6 bases, and 13 bases had no gene match. The germline gives CDR1 MDHEN, CDR2 SYDVKM. The CDR3 sequence: CASSMGYQGALNEQFF. The CDR3 DNA follows: TGTGCCAGCAGCATGGGGTATCAGGGGGCGCTCAATGAGCAGTTCTTC.

The chain links TRBV9 to TRBJ2-5; a possible D gene is TRBD1 (6 bases). Germline CDR1 SGDLS, CDR2 YYNGEE. V dropped 0 bases and J dropped 2 bases, with 8 bases sitting between them. The CDR3 consists of 14 residues. CDR3 residues: CASSVAGQQETQYF. The CDR3, as DNA: TGTGCCAGCAGCGTAGCAGGACAGCAAGAGACCCAGTACTTC.

This clonotype was counted only a few times. The rearrangement joins TRBV20-1 to TRBJ2-7; 9 positions match TRBD1. CDR3 size: 15 residues. Trimming removed 1 base from V and 5 bases from J; junction bases left unmatched: 9. Germline CDR1 and CDR2: DFQATT and SNEGSKA (reference sequence). The CDR3 loop is CSARGSQGALDEQYF. The DNA for the CDR3 is TGCAGTGCTAGAGGTTCACAGGGGGCGCTGGACGAGCAGTACTTC.

V usage is TRBV4-2 and J usage is TRBJ1-2; weak D call: TRBD1 (6 bases). Trimming left V 4 bases short and J 2 bases short, with 20 bases between. The CDR3 runs 17 residues. The germline CDR1 and CDR2 sequences are LGHNA and YNFKEQ. The chain's CDR3 is CASSPSQGGGRNYGYTF. The CDR3 nucleotides are TGTGCCAGCAGCCCCTCTCAAGGTGGGGGGCGCAACTATGGCTACACCTTC.

This clonotype was seen a few times. This sequence joins TRBV6-6 and TRBJ2-5; 10 nucleotides line up with TRBD1. Germline V gene sequence: CDR1 MNHNY, CDR2 SVGAGI (reference sequence). The CDR3 sequence is 15 residues long. With V trimmed by 6 bases and J by 5 bases, 9 bases remained unmatched. CDR3 sequence reads: CASSPKGQGPETQYF. The CDR3 DNA reads as TGTGCCAGCAGCCCCAAGGGACAGGGGCCGGAGACCCAGTACTTC.

This sequence joins TRBV9 and TRBJ2-5, with 10 positions matching TRBD1. The J call may not be correct, given that the DNA end is closer to TRBJ2-7. This CDR3 spans 15 amino acids. In germline, CDR1 is SGDLS, CDR2 YYNGEE. Written as DNA, the CDR3 is TGTGCCAGCAGCGTAGCTGGGACAGGGGACTACGAGCAGTACTTC. It encodes CASSVAGTGDYEQYF.

The rearrangement uses TRBV25-1 and TRBJ2-7; no clear D gene. The ends were cut back, 3 bases at V and 2 bases at J, with 5 bases in the middle. Germline-derived CDR1 and CDR2 are MGHDK and SYGVNS. The CDR3 loop spans 12 amino acids. CDR3 residues: CASSDVTYEQYF. The CDR3 DNA follows: TGTGCCAGCAGTGATGTCACCTACGAGCAGTACTTC.

Only a few counts were recorded for this clonotype. This chain connects TRBV14 to TRBJ2-3, with 9 nucleotides matching TRBD2. CDR3 size: 15 residues. CDR1 is SGHDN and CDR2 is FVKESK in the germline V gene. Trimming cost V 1 base and J 6 bases; bases outside gene matches: 5. This CDR3 is CASSQVREGIDTQYF. The CDR3 nucleotides read TGTGCCAGCAGCCAAGTGCGGGAGGGGATTGATACGCAGTATTTT.

This chain connects TRBV4-1 to TRBJ2-1; 11 bases align to TRBD2. The germline gives CDR1 MGHRA, CDR2 YSYEKL. This CDR3 has 15 amino acids. With 1 base clipped from V and 7 bases from J, the junction kept 3 bases outside the gene matches. The CDR3 DNA follows: TGCGCCAGCAGCCAAGGGACTAGCGGGCGGAATGAGCAGTTCTTC. Translating gives CASSQGTSGRNEQFF.

As regards this clonotype: The junction shows a germline mismatch at one end, possibly a read error. The chain uses TRBV20-1 and TRBJ1-2; D is unclear. The length of the CDR3 is 12 residues. CDR1 is DFQATT, CDR2 SNEGSKA, per germline (reference sequence). The CDR3 here is CSASAFRQLYIF. The CDR3 coding sequence is TGCAGTGCTAGTGCTTTTAGGCAGTTATACATCTTC.

The rearrangement joins TRBV11-2 to TRBJ2-1; D may be TRBD1 (6 bases). The CDR3 has 16 residues. The germline V gene has CDR1 SGHAT and CDR2 FQNNGV. Deletions cut 5 bases from V and 2 bases from J, with 16 bases between. This chain's CDR3 is CASSPRDKRTYNEQFF. Written as DNA, the CDR3 is TGTGCCAGCAGCCCACGGGACAAACGAACCTACAATGAGCAGTTCTTC. Combining the CDR3 with reference TRBV11-2 and TRBJ2-1 gives the whole variable domain EAGVAQSPRYKIIEKRQSVAFWCNPISGHATLYWYQQILGQGPKLLIQFQNNGVVDDSQLPKDRFSAERLKGVDSTLKIQPAKLEDSAVYLCASSPRDKRTYNEQFFGPGTRLTVL.